The 28 T cell receptor beta chains below were found in one sample sequenced in a study of blood T cell repertoires in COVID-19 (dated by TCRdb to 2018 to 2021). The library was obtained by the immunoSEQ multiplex PCR assay. TCRdb's version of the immuneACCESS table is confined to in-frame rearrangements and falls short of the full clone set. An unresolved V gene accounts for under half of the shortfall where checked; the remainder is of unknown origin. In all, the sample holds 97,000 or so clones, and approximately 80% of those were seen once. The top ten hold roughly 10% of the sample. Sequences were obtained from peripheral blood. The origin of the receptors is a man in his 70s with active or convalescent COVID-19.

The chain has TRBV9 and TRBJ1-1, with 7 bases matching TRBD1. J lost 4 bases, V lost 0 bases, and 6 bases had no gene match. The CDR3 sequence is 15 residues long. CDR1 is SGDLS and CDR2 is YYNGEE in the germline V gene. This CDR3 is CASSVEGAGGTEAFF. The CDR3 DNA sequence: TGTGCCAGCAGCGTAGAAGGAGCAGGGGGCACTGAAGCTTTCTTT.

The chain combines TRBV27 with TRBJ2-1; tentatively, D is TRBD2 (5 bases). The CDR3 contains 14 residues. Trimming cost V 0 bases and J 6 bases, with 9 bases left between them. CDR1 is MNHEY and CDR2 is SMNVEV in the germline V gene (reference sequence). CDR3 amino acids: CASSLSLLANEQFF. The DNA for the CDR3 is TGTGCCAGCAGTTTATCGCTCCTAGCCAATGAGCAGTTCTTC.

The genes are TRBV25-1 and TRBJ1-1; 7 bases fit TRBD1. The junction had 4 bases not matched to a gene; V was cut back by 3 bases and J by 3 bases. This CDR3 contains 14 residues. CDR1 MGHDK and CDR2 SYGVNS come from the germline V gene. As DNA, the CDR3 is TGTGCCAGCAGTGACCTGACAGGGTACACTGAAGCTTTCTTT. Amino acid sequence: CASSDLTGYTEAFF. Full variable domain (outside the CDR3, taken from reference TRBV25-1 and TRBJ1-1): EADIYQTPRYLVIGTGKKITLECSQTMGHDKMYWYQQDPGMELHLIHYSYGVNSTEKGDLSSESTVSRIRTEHFPLTLESARPSHTSQYLCASSDLTGYTEAFFGQGTRLTVV.

This clone was found a few times. The gene calls are TRBV2 and TRBJ1-3; a possible D gene is TRBD1 (5 bases). CDR3 length equals 16 residues. The germline CDR1 and CDR2 sequences are SNHLY and FYNNEI. With 6 bases removed from V and 0 bases from J, the gap between germline ends came to 15 bases. In DNA, the CDR3 is TGTGCCAGCAGCCCGGGGGGGGATATCTCTGGAAACACCATATATTTT. Amino acid sequence: CASSPGGDISGNTIYF.

This clone has only a few counts. The rearrangement joins TRBV3-1 (or the pseudogene TRBV3-2) to TRBJ1-6, with a tentative D call TRBD1 (6 bases). Trimming removed 6 bases at V and 8 bases at J, with 8 bases between. CDR3 size: 12 residues. Germline assignment: CDR1 LGHDT and CDR2 YNNKEL (reference sequence). CDR3 amino acids: CASSRQDSPLHF. The CDR3, as DNA: TGTGCCAGCAGTCGACAGGATTCACCCCTCCACTTT.

This sequence joins TRBV24-1 and TRBJ2-3; D is ambiguous. From germline, CDR1 is KGHDR and CDR2 SFDVKD. V dropped 4 bases and J dropped 7 bases, with 8 bases sitting between them. The length of the CDR3 is 12 residues. CDR3: CATSDRLNTQYF. CDR3 DNA sequence: TGTGCCACCAGTGACCGACTGAATACGCAGTATTTT.

CDR3 sequence reads: CASRDRGNTEAFF. In DNA form, the CDR3 reads TGTGCCAGCCGGGACAGGGGGAACACTGAAGCTTTCTTT. The chain has TRBV6-5 and TRBJ1-1, with TRBD1 matching over 10 bases. The CDR3 runs to 13 residues. The ends lost 8 bases at V and 1 base at J; junction bases unmatched: 1. The V gene's germline CDR1 is MNHEY and CDR2 SVGAGI.

The rearrangement uses TRBV18 and TRBJ1-6; TRBD1 matches 8 bases. J gave up 5 bases and V 6 bases, and 6 bases lay outside the gene matches. The germline CDR1 and CDR2 sequences are KGHSH and LQKENI. The CDR3 spans 15 residues. CDR3 sequence reads: CASSRGQGHNSPLHF. The DNA of the CDR3 is TGTGCCAGCTCCCGCGGACAGGGCCATAATTCACCCCTCCACTTT.

This clone came up once. The rearrangement joins TRBV2 to TRBJ2-5; possibly TRBD2 for D (5 bases). Trimming pared 1 base from V and 4 bases from J, leaving 16 bases between. Germline V CDR1 and CDR2: SNHLY, FYNNEI. This CDR3 is 16 amino acids long. DNA for the CDR3: TGTGCCAGCAGTGAAGGGCGGCTAGCTGGATTAGAGACCCAGTACTTC. It is translated as CASSEGRLAGLETQYF.

This chain uses TRBV5-4 with TRBJ2-3; 7 bases are shared with TRBD1. The CDR3 length is 18 residues. The J segment lost 4 bases and the V segment lost 4 bases, leaving 18 bases of the junction unmatched. Per the germline V gene, CDR1 is SGHNT and CDR2 is YYREEE (reference sequence). The CDR3 reads CASSVPGTAKQGADTQYF. As DNA, the CDR3 is TGTGCCAGCAGCGTCCCCGGGACAGCGAAGCAAGGGGCAGATACGCAGTATTTT.

The chain recombines TRBV7-8 with TRBJ2-1, with D tentatively TRBD2 (6 bases). Trimming shortened V by 1 base and J by 2 bases, and 15 bases separated the two germline ends. CDR1 and CDR2 from the germline V gene are SGHVS and FQNEAQ. CDR3 length equals 17 residues. The CDR3 loop reads CASSLDQDGGTYNEQFF. In nucleotides, the CDR3 is TGTGCCAGCAGCTTAGACCAAGACGGGGGAACCTACAATGAGCAGTTCTTC.

The CDR3 is CASSVAHVEETQYF. CDR3 DNA sequence: TGTGCCAGCAGCGTAGCACACGTCGAAGAGACCCAGTACTTC. This sequence joins TRBV9 and TRBJ2-5; D uncertain. CDR1 and CDR2 from the germline V gene are SGDLS and YYNGEE. The CDR3 loop spans 14 amino acids. V lost 0 bases and J lost 3, with 9 bases in between.

The CDR3 DNA sequence: TGCGCCAGCAGCCAAGTCGGGGATAGGAACACTGAAGCTTTCTTT. The encoded protein is CASSQVGDRNTEAFF. The chain links TRBV4-1 to TRBJ1-1; D is unresolved. The germline CDR1 and CDR2 sequences are MGHRA and YSYEKL. CDR3 size: 15 residues. V lost 1 base and J 1 base, leaving 10 bases between the germline ends.

The rearrangement links TRBV15 to TRBJ1-2; D call uncertain. CDR1 is LNHNV and CDR2 is YYDKDF in the germline V gene (reference sequence). The CDR3 length is 13 residues. Trimming took off 1 base at V and 4 bases at J, with 7 bases between the two ends. DNA for the CDR3: TGTGCCACCAGCAGAGGACACTTCTATGGCTACACCTTC. The encoded protein is CATSRGHFYGYTF. Looking up the rest from reference TRBV15 and TRBJ1-2 gives the full variable domain: DAMVIQNPRYQVTQFGKPVTLSCSQTLNHNVMYWYQQKSSQAPKLLFHYYDKDFNNEADTPDNFQSRRPNTSFCFLDIRSPGLGDTAMYLCATSRGHFYGYTFGSGTRLTVV.

This clone was observed once. CDR3 nucleotides: TGTGCCAGTAGTATAGATCGGGGATCTGGGGCCAACGTCCTGACTTTC. This translates into CASSIDRGSGANVLTF. J is TRBJ2-6 and V is TRBV19; possibly TRBD2 for D (5 bases). The CDR3 is made up of 16 amino acids. Trimming took off 0 bases at V and 1 base at J, with 7 bases between the two ends. From germline, CDR1 is LNHDA and CDR2 SQIVND (reference sequence).

With respect to this clone: One end of the junction fails to match germline, which may point to a read error. The chain uses TRBV7-7 and TRBJ2-3; D is perhaps TRBD2 (6 bases). Germline V gives CDR1 SSHAT, CDR2 FNYEAQ (reference sequence). The length of the CDR3 is 14 residues. The CDR3 sequence is CASSQGLGTDTQYF. The CDR3 DNA sequence: TGTGCTAGCAGCCAGGGACTCGGCACAGATACGCAGTATTTT.

The CDR3 region is CASSRREARSLVQYF. In nucleotides, the CDR3 is TGTGCCAGCAGCCGGAGGGAGGCTAGGAGTCTGGTTCAGTACTTC. The V and J genes are TRBV5-6 and TRBJ2-4; perhaps TRBD2 as D (6 bases). The germline V and J ends were trimmed by 4 bases and 11 bases, with 22 bases remaining between them. The CDR3 contains 15 residues. Germline values: CDR1 SGHDT, CDR2 YYEEEE.

This sequence joins TRBV19 and TRBJ1-5, with 8 nucleotides matching TRBD1. CDR3 length: 16 amino acids. Germline V gene sequence: CDR1 LNHDA, CDR2 SQIVND (reference sequence). Trimming removed 2 bases from V and 6 bases from J; junction bases left unmatched: 9. The CDR3 loop reads CASSIRSRTGSQPQHF. The CDR3 DNA reads as TGTGCCAGTAGTATAAGAAGTCGGACAGGGAGTCAGCCCCAGCATTTT.

V usage is TRBV30 and J usage is TRBJ1-2; 7 bases align to TRBD1. There are 14 residues in the CDR3. CDR1 is GTSNPN and CDR2 is SVGIG in the germline V gene (reference sequence). The V gene end was trimmed by 1 base and the J gene end by 3 bases; junction bases not matched to a gene: 5. CDR3 sequence: CAWSEADRDYGYTF. CDR3 DNA: TGTGCCTGGAGTGAGGCTGACAGGGACTATGGCTACACCTTC.

The chain has TRBV2 and TRBJ1-2; 8 nucleotides match TRBD1. The CDR3 spans 12 residues. Unmatched junction bases numbered 2, after V lost 4 bases and J lost 7 bases. CDR1 SNHLY and CDR2 FYNNEI come from the germline V gene. In nucleotides, the CDR3 is TGTGCCAGCAGTGCAGGGGGCGGTGGCTACACCTTC. Translated: CASSAGGGGYTF.

The chain joins TRBV24-1 to TRBJ2-3; 10 bases fit TRBD1. Germline CDR1 is KGHDR and CDR2 is SFDVKD. The CDR3 totals 17 residues. Trimming took 2 bases from V and 5 from J; bases not matched to a gene: 9. The CDR3 here is CATSDSADRGRIDTQYF. As DNA, the CDR3 is TGTGCCACCAGTGATTCTGCCGACAGGGGGCGAATAGATACGCAGTATTTT.

This clone was counted at least ten times. This rearrangement joins TRBV11-2 to TRBJ2-7, with 10 bases that match TRBD2. This CDR3 is 16 amino acids long. The J segment lost 4 bases and the V segment lost 4 bases, leaving 10 bases of the junction unmatched. The V gene's germline CDR1 is SGHAT and CDR2 FQNNGV. CDR3 DNA sequence: TGTGCCAGCAGCTCCCTTCTAGCGGGGGCTGGATACGAGCAGTACTTC. The encoded protein is CASSSLLAGAGYEQYF.

This chain uses TRBV2 with TRBJ1-1, with D uncertain. V lost 6 bases and J 4 bases, leaving 18 bases between the germline ends. Germline V gene lookup returns CDR1 SNHLY and CDR2 FYNNEI. The CDR3 consists of 15 residues. The CDR3 loop is CASRLERPTGTEAFF. The DNA for the CDR3 is TGTGCCAGCAGACTTGAAAGACCGACTGGCACTGAAGCTTTCTTT.

V usage is TRBV29-1 and J usage is TRBJ1-2; D gene ambiguous. The V gene lost 4 bases and the J gene lost 9 bases, with 18 bases spanning the gap. Germline values: CDR1 SQVTM, CDR2 ANQGSEA. There are 13 residues in the CDR3. The CDR3 region is CSVAAGGSYRYTF. The CDR3 coding sequence is TGCAGCGTTGCCGCTGGAGGGTCGTATCGCTACACCTTC. Based on the CDR3 plus reference TRBV29-1 and TRBJ1-2, the full variable domain is SAVISQKPSRDICQRGTSLTIQCQVDSQVTMMFWYRQQPGQSLTLIATANQGSEATYESGFVIDKFPISRPNLTFSTLTVSNMSPEDSSIYLCSVAAGGSYRYTFGSGTRLTVV.

V gene TRBV4-1 combines with J gene TRBJ1-2; 7 positions match TRBD1. V was clipped by 4 bases and J by 4 bases; unmatched bases: 12. The CDR3 length is 16 residues. Germline CDR1 is MGHRA and CDR2 is YSYEKL. The CDR3 region has the DNA TGCGCCAGCAGCCCCCTAGGGCCAGGGGGTAGCTATGGCTACACCTTC. Amino acid sequence: CASSPLGPGGSYGYTF.

The V gene is TRBV11-2, the J gene TRBJ1-1, with a possible D match to TRBD1 (5 bases). This CDR3 is 14 amino acids long. Germline V gene sequence: CDR1 SGHAT, CDR2 FQNNGV. Trimming stripped 0 bases from V and 4 bases from J, with 9 bases between. The CDR3 DNA reads TGTGCCAGCAGCTTAGAGGGAGGGGTCACTGAAGCTTTCTTT. Amino acids: CASSLEGGVTEAFF.

The chain couples TRBV19 to TRBJ1-5; possibly TRBD1 for D (5 bases). Germline CDR1 is LNHDA and CDR2 is SQIVND (reference sequence). This CDR3 has 15 residues. V was trimmed by 3 bases and J by 0 bases, leaving 9 bases between them. The CDR3 reads CASSMGGHSNQPQHF. CDR3 nucleotides: TGTGCCAGTAGTATGGGGGGTCATAGCAATCAGCCCCAGCATTTT.

This clone occurred once. V and J are TRBV18 and TRBJ2-7, with 9 positions matching TRBD1. The germline gives CDR1 KGHSH, CDR2 LQKENI. The CDR3 runs to 15 residues. With V trimmed by 2 bases and J by 4 bases, 6 bases remained unmatched. Written as DNA, the CDR3 is TGTGCCAGCTCACCAGGAACAGGGGGCCGGTACGAGCAGTACTTC. Residues: CASSPGTGGRYEQYF.